The sequence of this T cell receptor beta chain was determined in a study of CD8 T cells in ankylosing spondylitis (dated by TCRdb to about 2017). In terms of the full investigation: The study set out to find disease-linked TCR variants by profiling T cell receptor beta repertoires in ankylosing spondylitis patients and healthy donors. Peripheral blood samples were taken, and synovial fluid was additionally collected from ankylosing spondylitis patients. The full study cohort comprised about 25 ankylosing spondylitis patients and some 110 healthy donors. Points the paper makes about the study in general: A TCR beta motif made up of several highly homologous amino acid variants appeared to be characteristic of blood from ankylosing spondylitis patients. Some motif variants had previously been reported in the synovial fluid and blood of reactive arthritis patients, which suggests shared mechanisms of disease initiation. The disease-linked clones showed a CD8+ phenotype and occurred at relatively low frequencies in peripheral blood. Significant enrichment of the disease-linked clones was reported in matched synovial fluid samples from ankylosing spondylitis patients.

The run used an Illumina HiSeq 2500. TCR beta libraries were prepared by quantitative 5'-RACE with molecular barcodes. In the authors' own workflow: A new computational method based on a probabilistic model of VDJ rearrangement was used to identify disease-linked TCR variants. TCRdb applied fastp at Q25 and MiXCR to the public reads, then kept only in-frame beta chains. Rows with a matching CDR3 protein are joined into one entry that keeps the most common DNA and genes. These V and J calls rely on TCRdb rather than the paper's analysis. The sample table records about 500,000 distinct CDR3 sequences; about 12% of these occur just once. Clones ranked in the top ten supply around 7% of the sample. V drops 0 bases and J drops 0 bases, leaving 12 bases in between. Taken from cysteine to phenylalanine, the CDR3 has 16 residues. Here the CDR3 DNA is all that survives: 48 bases in frame from base 1. The germline V gene encodes CDR1 SGHAT and CDR2 FQNNGV.

A note on this clonotype: The clone's antigen remains unknown. Nothing much larger sits one base from this clone, and base qualities are not available.

The sequence joins TRBV11-2 to TRBJ2-7; a weak D assignment points to TRBD1 (6 bases agree). The origin of this receptor is a male donor with ankylosing spondylitis. Sequencing was carried out using blood, either unsorted or a sorted T cell fraction (not recorded which). The nucleotide sequence reads as follows: TGTGCCAGCAGCTTAGACCGGGACATAAGCTCCTACGAGCAGTACTTC. Its translation reads: CASSLDRDISSYEQYF.